Sequencing of this T cell receptor (beta chain) was carried out in a study of blood T cell repertoires in COVID-19. As for the study in general: Material from acute and convalescent COVID-19 was sourced from the United States, Italy and Spain.

Germline assignment: CDR1 SGHKS and CDR2 YYEKEE (reference sequence). The CDR3 spans 14 residues. The ends were cut back, 9 bases at V and 0 bases at J, with 16 bases in the middle. As processed by the authors: Reference gene primer amplification gave nucleated cell count estimates. Data came from immunoSEQ multiplex PCR; TCRdb stores just in-frame clones and leaves some out. V and J calls plus clone size are reproduced from that table; the DNA served to infer D and trimming. In the table there are under 350,000 clones, approximately 90% of which are singletons. The origin of this receptor is a woman in her twenties or thirties with COVID-19, enrolled during active disease. Input material: peripheral blood. The chain uses TRBV5-5 and TRBJ2-7; D possibly corresponds to TRBD1 (5 bases). The CDR3 nucleotides read TGTGCCACCTCAGGACATCCGAGCTCCTACGAGCAGTACTTC. As protein: CATSGHPSSYEQYF. Full variable domain (outside the CDR3, taken from reference TRBV5-5 and TRBJ2-7): DAGVTQSPTHLIKTRGQQVTLRCSPISGHKSVSWYQQVLGQGPQFIFQYYEKEERGRGNFPDRFSARQFPNYSSELNVNALLLGDSALYLCATSGHPSSYEQYFGPGTRLTVT.